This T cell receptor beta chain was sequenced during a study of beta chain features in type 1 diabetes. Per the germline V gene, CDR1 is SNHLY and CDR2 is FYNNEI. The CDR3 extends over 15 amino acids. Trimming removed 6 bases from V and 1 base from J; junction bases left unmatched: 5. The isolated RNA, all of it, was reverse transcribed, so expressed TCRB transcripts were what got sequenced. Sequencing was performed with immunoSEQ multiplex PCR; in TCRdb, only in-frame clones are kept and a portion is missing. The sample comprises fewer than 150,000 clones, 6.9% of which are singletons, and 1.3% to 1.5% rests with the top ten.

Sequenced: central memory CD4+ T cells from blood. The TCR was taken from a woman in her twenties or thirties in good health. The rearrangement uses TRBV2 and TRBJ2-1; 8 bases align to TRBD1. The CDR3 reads CASRPDRDSYNEQFF. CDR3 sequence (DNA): TGTGCCAGCAGGCCGGACAGGGATTCCTACAATGAGCAGTTCTTC. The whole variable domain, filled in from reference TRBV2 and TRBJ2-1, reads EPEVTQTPSHQVTQMGQEVILRCVPISNHLYFYWYRQILGQKVEFLVSFYNNEISEKSEIFDDQFSVERPDGSNFTLKIRSTKLEDSAMYFCASRPDRDSYNEQFFGPGTRLTVL.